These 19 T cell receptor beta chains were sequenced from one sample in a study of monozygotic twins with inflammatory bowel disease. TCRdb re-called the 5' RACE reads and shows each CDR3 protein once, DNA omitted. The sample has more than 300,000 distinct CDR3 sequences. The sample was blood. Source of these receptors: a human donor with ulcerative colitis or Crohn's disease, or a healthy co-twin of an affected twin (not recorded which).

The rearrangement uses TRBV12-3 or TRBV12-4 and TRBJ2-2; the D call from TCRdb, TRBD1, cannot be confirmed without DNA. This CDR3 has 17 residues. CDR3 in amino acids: CASSSFDRGLYTGELFF.

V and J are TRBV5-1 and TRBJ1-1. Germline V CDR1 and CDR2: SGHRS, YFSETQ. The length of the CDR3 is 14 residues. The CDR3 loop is CASRVKTENTEAFF.

The CDR3: CASSSPTSGGVTQHF. The chain links TRBV12-3 or TRBV12-4 to TRBJ2-5; the TRBD2 assignment by TCRdb is unverifiable without DNA. The length of the CDR3 is 15 residues.

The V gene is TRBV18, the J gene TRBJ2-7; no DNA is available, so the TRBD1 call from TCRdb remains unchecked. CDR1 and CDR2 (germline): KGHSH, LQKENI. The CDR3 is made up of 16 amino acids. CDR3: CASSPIRETGTYEQYF.

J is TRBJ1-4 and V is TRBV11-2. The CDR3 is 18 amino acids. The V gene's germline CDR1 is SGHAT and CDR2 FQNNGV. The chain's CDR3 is CASSSYGHAVATNEKLFF.

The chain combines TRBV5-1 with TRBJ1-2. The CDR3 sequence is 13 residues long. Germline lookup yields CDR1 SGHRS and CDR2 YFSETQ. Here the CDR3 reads CASSLEQPYGYTF.

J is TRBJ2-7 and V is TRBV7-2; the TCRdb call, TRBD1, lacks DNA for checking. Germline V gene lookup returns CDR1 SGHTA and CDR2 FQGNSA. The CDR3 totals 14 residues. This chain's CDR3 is CASSLTTGDYEQYF.

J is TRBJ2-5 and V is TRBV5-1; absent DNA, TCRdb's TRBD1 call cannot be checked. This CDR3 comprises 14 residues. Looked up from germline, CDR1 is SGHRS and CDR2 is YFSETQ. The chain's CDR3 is CASSPVGHQETQYF.

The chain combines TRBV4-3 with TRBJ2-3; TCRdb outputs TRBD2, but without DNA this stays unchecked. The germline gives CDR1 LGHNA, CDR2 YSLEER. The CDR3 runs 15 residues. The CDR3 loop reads CASSQDWGGTDTQYF.

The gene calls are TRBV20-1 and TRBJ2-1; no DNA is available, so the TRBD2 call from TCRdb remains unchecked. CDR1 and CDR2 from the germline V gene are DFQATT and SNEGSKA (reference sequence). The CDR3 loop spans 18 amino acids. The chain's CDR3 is CSARGRGASGGGYNEQFF.

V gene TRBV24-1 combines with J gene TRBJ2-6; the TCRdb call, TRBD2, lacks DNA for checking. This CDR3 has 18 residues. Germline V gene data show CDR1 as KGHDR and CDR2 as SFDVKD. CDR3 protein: CATSDPPGLDSGANVLTF.

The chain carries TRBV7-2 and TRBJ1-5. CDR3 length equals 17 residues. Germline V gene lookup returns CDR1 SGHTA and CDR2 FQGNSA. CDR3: CASATNGRVGQNQPQHF.

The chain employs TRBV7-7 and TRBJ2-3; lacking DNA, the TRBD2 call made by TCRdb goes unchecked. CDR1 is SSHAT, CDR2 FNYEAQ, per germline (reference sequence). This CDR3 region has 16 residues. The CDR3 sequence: CASSLGTSGPTDTQYF.

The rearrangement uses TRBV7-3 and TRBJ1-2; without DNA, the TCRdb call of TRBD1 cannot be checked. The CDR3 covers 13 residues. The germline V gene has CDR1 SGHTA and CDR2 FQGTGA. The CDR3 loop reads CASSTGQGDGYTF.

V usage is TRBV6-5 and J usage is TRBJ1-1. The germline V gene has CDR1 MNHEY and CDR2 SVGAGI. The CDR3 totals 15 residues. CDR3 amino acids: CASSYSGGQNTEAFF.

The CDR3 is CASSLRVRDRSYEQYF. The J gene is TRBJ2-7, the V gene TRBV5-1; the TRBD1 assignment by TCRdb is unverifiable without DNA. This CDR3 has 16 residues. Germline V lookup: CDR1 SGHRS, CDR2 YFSETQ.

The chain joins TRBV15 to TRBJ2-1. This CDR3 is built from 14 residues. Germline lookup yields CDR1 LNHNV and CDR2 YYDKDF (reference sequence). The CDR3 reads CATSRSWVLNEQFF. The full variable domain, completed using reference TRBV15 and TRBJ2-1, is DAMVIQNPRYQVTQFGKPVTLSCSQTLNHNVMYWYQQKSSQAPKLLFHYYDKDFNNEADTPDNFQSRRPNTSFCFLDIRSPGLGDTAMYLCATSRSWVLNEQFFGPGTRLTVL.

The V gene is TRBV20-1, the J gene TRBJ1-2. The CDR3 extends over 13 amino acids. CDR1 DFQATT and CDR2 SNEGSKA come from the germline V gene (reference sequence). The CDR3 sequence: CSARDPTGYGYTF.

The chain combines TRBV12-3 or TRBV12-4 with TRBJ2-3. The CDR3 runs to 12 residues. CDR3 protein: CASSYYPDTQYF.